These 21 T cell receptor beta chains were all obtained from the same sample, sequenced in a study of identical twins. TCRdb called the 5' RACE reads again in MiXCR, with one record for every CDR3 protein. The sample lists about 250,000 distinct CDR3 sequences; 6% to 8% were seen once. This sample was also put to use in a study of yellow fever vaccine responses in identical twins.

The sample was CD8+ T cells sorted from blood. The source of these receptors is a woman under 30 in good health.

The V and J genes are TRBV12-5 and TRBJ2-1; 15 bases map to TRBD2. CDR3 length: 17 amino acids. Germline V gene sequence: CDR1 LGHNT, CDR2 FRNRAP. Unmatched junction bases numbered 5, after V lost 3 bases and J lost 5 bases. DNA of the CDR3: TGTGCTAGTGGTTTCTGGGGACTAGCGGGGGGAAACAATGAGCAGTTCTTC. Its protein is CASGFWGLAGGNNEQFF. Full variable domain (outside the CDR3, taken from reference TRBV12-5 and TRBJ2-1): DARVTQTPRHKVTEMGQEVTMRCQPILGHNTVFWYRQTMMQGLELLAYFRNRAPLDDSGMPKDRFSAEMPDATLATLKIQPSEPRDSAVYFCASGFWGLAGGNNEQFFGPGTRLTVL.

About this clonotype: Since a much larger clone is just one base distant, this may be a read error. The chain has TRBV2 and TRBJ2-5; TRBD1 aligns across 8 bases. Germline values: CDR1 SNHLY, CDR2 FYNNEI. This CDR3 has 11 amino acids. DNA for the CDR3: TGTGCCATCAGTGTCCGGACAGGGACTTACTTC. This encodes CAISVRTGTYF.

This clonotype was counted many times. This chain links TRBV2 with TRBJ2-1; TRBD2 agrees at 8 bases. Per germline, CDR1 SNHLY and CDR2 FYNNEI. CDR3 length: 18 amino acids. V shed 2 bases, J shed 3 bases, and the junction held 12 bases outside the gene matches. Written as DNA, the CDR3 is TGTGCCAGCAGTGAAAGGGGGATTAGCGGGAAGATCTACAATGAGCAGTTCTTC. As protein: CASSERGISGKIYNEQFF.

This clonotype came up a few times. The chain uses TRBV5-6 and TRBJ1-3; D gene uncertain. There are 17 residues in the CDR3. V lost 2 bases and J 4 bases, leaving 19 bases between the germline ends. In germline, CDR1 is SGHDT, CDR2 YYEEEE. The CDR3 DNA sequence: TGTGCCAGCAGCTTATTGGACCGAGAGCTGTGGGGAAACACCATATATTTT. Amino acid sequence: CASSLLDRELWGNTIYF.

The chain employs TRBV20-1 and TRBJ2-1, with 7 nucleotides matching TRBD1. Germline V lookup: CDR1 DFQATT, CDR2 SNEGSKA (reference sequence). The CDR3 totals 19 residues. J lost 2 bases, V lost 0 bases, and 16 bases had no gene match. The CDR3 reads CSARDFGQGEWETYNEQFF. In DNA form, the CDR3 reads TGCAGTGCTAGAGATTTCGGGCAGGGGGAATGGGAGACCTACAATGAGCAGTTCTTC.

This clonotype has just one count. V is TRBV27 and J is TRBJ2-3, with 7 bases identical to TRBD1. Germline V gene lookup returns CDR1 MNHEY and CDR2 SMNVEV (reference sequence). Trimming at V came to 6 bases and at J to 0 bases, leaving 9 bases not matched to a gene. CDR3 size: 16 residues. Written as DNA, the CDR3 is TGTGCCAGCAGCCGAGGGGACAGTCCTAGCACAGATACGCAGTATTTT. Its protein is CASSRGDSPSTDTQYF.

This clonotype has at least ten counts. V and J are TRBV29-1 and TRBJ2-7; TRBD2 might be the D (5 bases). This CDR3 is built from 9 residues. Germline CDR1 is SQVTM and CDR2 is ANQGSEA. V lost 8 bases and J 12 bases, leaving 14 bases between the germline ends. The chain's CDR3 is CSPSGAPYF. Here the CDR3 DNA reads TGCAGCCCAAGCGGCGCTCCGTACTTC.

This clonotype was observed a handful of times. V gene TRBV6-5 combines with J gene TRBJ2-1, with 9 bases matching TRBD2. CDR3 length: 15 amino acids. Germline loops: CDR1 MNHEY, CDR2 SVGAGI. The V gene end was trimmed by 4 bases and the J gene end by 5 bases; junction bases not matched to a gene: 6. CDR3 loop: CASSSLAGYHNEQFF. DNA for the CDR3: TGTGCCAGCAGTTCTCTAGCGGGATACCACAATGAGCAGTTCTTC.

This clonotype was recorded a few times. The chain is built from TRBV7-9 and TRBJ1-1, with 8 bases that match TRBD1. The CDR3 is made up of 15 amino acids. With 8 bases clipped from V and 0 bases from J, the junction kept 8 bases outside the gene matches. Germline V gives CDR1 SEHNR, CDR2 FQNEAQ (reference sequence). This CDR3 reads CASLSGTGLNTEAFF. In DNA form, the CDR3 reads TGTGCCAGCCTATCGGGGACAGGACTGAACACTGAAGCTTTCTTT.

This clonotype appeared many times. V is TRBV5-1 and J is TRBJ2-1; D possibly corresponds to TRBD1 (6 bases). V shed 3 bases and J shed 4 bases, with 8 bases lying between them. CDR1 SGHRS and CDR2 YFSETQ come from the germline V gene. This CDR3 region has 13 residues. CDR3 sequence: CASSSGTYNEQFF. The CDR3 DNA reads as TGCGCCAGCAGCTCCGGGACATACAATGAGCAGTTCTTC. The full variable domain, in which reference TRBV5-1 and TRBJ2-1 provide the parts outside the CDR3, is KAGVTQTPRYLIKTRGQQVTLSCSPISGHRSVSWYQQTPGQGLQFLFEYFSETQRNKGNFPGRFSGRQFSNSRSEMNVSTLELGDSALYLCASSSGTYNEQFFGPGTRLTVL.

The chain carries TRBV7-9 and TRBJ2-5; D might be TRBD1 or TRBD2, each matching 5 bases. Germline-derived CDR1 and CDR2 are SEHNR and FQNEAQ (reference sequence). CDR3 size: 15 residues. V was shortened by 3 bases and J by 2 bases, with 13 bases between the two germline ends. The CDR3 loop reads CASSFRAGGQETQYF. CDR3 bases: TGTGCCAGCAGCTTCAGGGCGGGTGGGCAAGAGACCCAGTACTTC.

The rearrangement links TRBV7-8 to TRBJ1-1; TRBD1 aligns across 7 bases. This CDR3 has 18 amino acids. V shed 2 bases and J 0 bases; nucleotides not matched to a gene: 12. Germline-derived CDR1 and CDR2 are SGHVS and FQNEAQ. This CDR3 is CASSLMGGYRGLNTEAFF. The CDR3 nucleotides read TGTGCCAGCAGCTTAATGGGGGGATATAGGGGGCTGAACACTGAAGCTTTCTTT.

This clonotype occurred a few times. The rearrangement uses TRBV13 and TRBJ2-1, with 8 bases lining up with TRBD1. The CDR3 is made up of 15 amino acids. The ends lost 3 bases at V and 5 bases at J; junction bases unmatched: 6. Per the germline V gene, CDR1 is PRHDT and CDR2 is FYEKMQ (reference sequence). The CDR3 here is CASSLDRARDNEQFF. The CDR3 DNA sequence: TGTGCCAGCAGCTTGGACAGGGCTCGCGACAATGAGCAGTTCTTC.

This rearrangement joins TRBV7-9 to TRBJ2-3; a possible D gene is TRBD2 (6 bases). V gave up 4 bases and J gave up 2 bases, with 13 bases separating them. CDR1 SEHNR and CDR2 FQNEAQ come from the germline V gene (reference sequence). The CDR3 is 15 amino acids. The CDR3 region has the DNA TGTGCCAGCAGCTCGGCGGGGAGCGACACAGATACGCAGTATTTT. It is translated as CASSSAGSDTDTQYF.

This clonotype was counted a few times. J is TRBJ1-1 and V is TRBV19; 7 bases map to TRBD1. Germline V gene sequence: CDR1 LNHDA, CDR2 SQIVND (reference sequence). The ends lost 7 bases at V and 4 bases at J; junction bases unmatched: 12. This CDR3 has 15 amino acids. The CDR3 sequence is CASIFGTEATTEAFF. CDR3 in DNA: TGTGCCAGTATCTTCGGGACAGAGGCAACCACTGAAGCTTTCTTT.

This chain uses TRBV27 with TRBJ1-4, with D possibly TRBD1 on 6 matching bases. This CDR3 has 15 residues. CDR1 and CDR2 (germline): MNHEY, SMNVEV (reference sequence). Trimming cost V 5 bases and J 6 bases, with 16 bases left between them. The CDR3 sequence is CASSPYRVRDEKLFF. As DNA, the CDR3 is TGTGCCAGCAGTCCGTACAGGGTTCGCGATGAAAAACTGTTTTTT. Combining the CDR3 with reference TRBV27 and TRBJ1-4 gives the whole variable domain EAQVTQNPRYLITVTGKKLTVTCSQNMNHEYMSWYRQDPGLGLRQIYYSMNVEVTDKGDVPEGYKVSRKEKRNFPLILESPSPNQTSLYFCASSPYRVRDEKLFFGSGTQLSVL.

This clonotype appeared many times. J is TRBJ2-7 and V is TRBV12-3 or TRBV12-4; weak D call: TRBD2 (7 bases). Trimming pared 5 bases from V and 6 bases from J, leaving 11 bases between. The CDR3 is made up of 12 amino acids. The CDR3 region has the DNA TGTGCCAGCAGTATGGGGGGGCCCGAGCAGTACGTC. It is translated as CASSMGGPEQYV.

The chain couples TRBV6-1 to TRBJ2-7, with 10 bases that match TRBD1. V shed 3 bases and J 5 bases; nucleotides not matched to a gene: 7. Germline V gene data show CDR1 as MNHNS and CDR2 as SASEGT. The length of the CDR3 is 15 residues. The CDR3 loop reads CASSEDRTGGDEQYV. The CDR3 nucleotides read TGTGCCAGCAGTGAGGATCGGACAGGGGGGGACGAGCAGTACGTC.

This chain uses TRBV5-5 with TRBJ2-5; perhaps TRBD1 as D (6 bases). Germline CDR1 is SGHKS and CDR2 is YYEKEE (reference sequence). This CDR3 region has 17 residues. V lost 4 bases, J lost 5 bases, and 24 bases lay in between. CDR3 sequence: CASSHSPGATLAETQYF. In nucleotides, the CDR3 is TGTGCCAGCAGCCACAGTCCAGGGGCGACCTTGGCTGAGACCCAGTACTTC. Together with reference TRBV5-5 and TRBJ2-5, the CDR3 gives the full variable domain: DAGVTQSPTHLIKTRGQQVTLRCSPISGHKSVSWYQQVLGQGPQFIFQYYEKEERGRGNFPDRFSARQFPNYSSELNVNALLLGDSALYLCASSHSPGATLAETQYFGPGTRLLVL.

This chain links TRBV29-1 with TRBJ2-2; D is possibly TRBD2 (5 bases). Germline V gene data show CDR1 as SQVTM and CDR2 as ANQGSEA. The V gene lost 5 bases and the J gene lost 5 bases, with 21 bases spanning the gap. This CDR3 comprises 16 residues. The CDR3 DNA is TGCAGCGTTCCCCCCCGCCCGCGGGTTTGTACCGGGGAGCTGTTTTTT. Amino acid sequence: CSVPPRPRVCTGELFF.

The genes are TRBV24-1 and TRBJ2-1, with 10 bases fitting TRBD1. The CDR3 runs 16 residues. Germline CDR1 and CDR2: KGHDR and SFDVKD. The V segment lost 0 bases and the J segment 3 bases; nucleotides outside the gene matches: 1. Written as DNA, the CDR3 is TGTGCCACCAGTGATTTGAGGACAGGGGGCTACAATGAGCAGTTCTTC. The encoded protein is CATSDLRTGGYNEQFF.